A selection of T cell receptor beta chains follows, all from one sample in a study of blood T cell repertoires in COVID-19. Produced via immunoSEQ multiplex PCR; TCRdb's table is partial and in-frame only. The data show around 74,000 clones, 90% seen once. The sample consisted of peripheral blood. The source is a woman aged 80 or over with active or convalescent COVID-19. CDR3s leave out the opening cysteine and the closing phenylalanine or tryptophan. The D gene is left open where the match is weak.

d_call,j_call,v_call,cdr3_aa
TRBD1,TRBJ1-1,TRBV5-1,ASSLGTGGRMNTEAF
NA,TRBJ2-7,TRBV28,ASSRRLGAYEQY
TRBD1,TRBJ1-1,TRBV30,AWGQGNTEAF
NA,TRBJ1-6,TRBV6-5,ASSYSGDSPLH
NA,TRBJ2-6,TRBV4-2,ASSPHKSGANVLT
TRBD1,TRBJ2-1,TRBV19,ASSIEGTGYNEQF
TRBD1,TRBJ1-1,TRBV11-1,ASSRGQGNTEAF
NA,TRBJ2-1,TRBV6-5,ASTEDGSSYNEQF
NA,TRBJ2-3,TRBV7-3,ASSLTGGNPGTDTQY
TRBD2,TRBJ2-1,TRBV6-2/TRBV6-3,ASSDPGLIHNEQF